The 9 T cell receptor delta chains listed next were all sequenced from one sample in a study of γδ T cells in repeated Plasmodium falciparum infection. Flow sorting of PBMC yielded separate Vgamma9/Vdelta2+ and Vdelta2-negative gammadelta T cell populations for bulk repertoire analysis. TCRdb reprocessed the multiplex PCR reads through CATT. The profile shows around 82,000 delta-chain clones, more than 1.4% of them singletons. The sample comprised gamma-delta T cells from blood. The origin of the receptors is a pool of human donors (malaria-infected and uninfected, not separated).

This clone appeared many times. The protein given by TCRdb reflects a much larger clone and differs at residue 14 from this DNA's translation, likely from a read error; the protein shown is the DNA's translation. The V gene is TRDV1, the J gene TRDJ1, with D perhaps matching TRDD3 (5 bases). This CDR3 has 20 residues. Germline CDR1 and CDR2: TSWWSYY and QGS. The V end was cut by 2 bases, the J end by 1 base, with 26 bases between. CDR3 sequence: CALGENSGPSSGVFTDKLIF. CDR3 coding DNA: TGTGCTCTTGGGGAAAACAGCGGGCCATCCTCGGGGGTCTTCACCGATAAACTCATCTTT.

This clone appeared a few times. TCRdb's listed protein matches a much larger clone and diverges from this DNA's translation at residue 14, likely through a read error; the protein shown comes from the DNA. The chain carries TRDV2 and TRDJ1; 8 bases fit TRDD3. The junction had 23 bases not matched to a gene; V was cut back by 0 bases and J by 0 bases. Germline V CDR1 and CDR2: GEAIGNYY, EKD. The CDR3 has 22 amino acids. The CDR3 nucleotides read TGTGCCTGTGACACCGTCCTTACGACCTTCCGGGGGATATGGGATGACACCGATAAACTCATCTTT. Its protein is CACDTVLTTFRGIWDDTDKLIF.

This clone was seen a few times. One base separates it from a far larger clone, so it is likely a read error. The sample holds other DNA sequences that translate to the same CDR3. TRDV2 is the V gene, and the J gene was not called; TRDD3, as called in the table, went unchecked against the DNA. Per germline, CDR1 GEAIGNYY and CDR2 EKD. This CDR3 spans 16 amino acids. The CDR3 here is CACDYAGGYYTDKLIF. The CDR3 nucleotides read TGTGCCTGTGACTACGCTGGGGGCTATTACACCGATAAGCTCATCTTT.

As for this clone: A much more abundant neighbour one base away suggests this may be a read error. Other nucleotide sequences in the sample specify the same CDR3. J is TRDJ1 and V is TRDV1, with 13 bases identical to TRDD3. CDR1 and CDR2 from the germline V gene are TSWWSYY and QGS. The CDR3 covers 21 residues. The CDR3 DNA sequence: TGTGCTCTTGGGGAACTGGGACTTCCTACTGGGGGATACGGGTACACCGACAAACTCATCTTT. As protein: CALGELGLPTGGYGYTDKLIF.

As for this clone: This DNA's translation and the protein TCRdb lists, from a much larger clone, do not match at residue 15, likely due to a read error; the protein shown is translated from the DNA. CDR3 nucleotide sequence: TGTGCTCTTGGGGAACTAAAAAAAGCTGGGTCAACCTACACCAATAAACTCATCTTT. Residues: CALGELKKAGSTYTNKLIF. J is TRDJ1 and V is TRDV1; D might be TRDD2 or TRDD3, each matching 5 bases. TCRdb does not report a J gene; here it was assigned by matching the DNA to germline references. Germline V CDR1 and CDR2: TSWWSYY, QGS. CDR3 length: 19 residues.

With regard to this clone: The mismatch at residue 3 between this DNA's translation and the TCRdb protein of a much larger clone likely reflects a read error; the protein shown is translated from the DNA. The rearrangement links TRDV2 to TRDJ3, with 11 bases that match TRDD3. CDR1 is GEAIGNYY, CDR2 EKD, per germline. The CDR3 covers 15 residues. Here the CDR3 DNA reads TGTGCCAGTGACTGGGGGATATGGGACACCCGACAGATGTTTTTC. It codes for CASDWGIWDTRQMFF.

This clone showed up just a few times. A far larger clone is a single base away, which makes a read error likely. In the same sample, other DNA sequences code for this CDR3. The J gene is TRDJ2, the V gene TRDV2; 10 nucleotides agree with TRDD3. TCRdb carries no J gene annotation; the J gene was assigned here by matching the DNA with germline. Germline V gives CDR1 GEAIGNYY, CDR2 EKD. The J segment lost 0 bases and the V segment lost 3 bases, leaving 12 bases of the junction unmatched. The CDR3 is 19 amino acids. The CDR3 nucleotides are TGTGCCTGTGACCATATTGACGTGGGGGATACTGCTTTGACAGCACAACTCTTCTTT. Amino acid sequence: CACDHIDVGDTALTAQLFF.

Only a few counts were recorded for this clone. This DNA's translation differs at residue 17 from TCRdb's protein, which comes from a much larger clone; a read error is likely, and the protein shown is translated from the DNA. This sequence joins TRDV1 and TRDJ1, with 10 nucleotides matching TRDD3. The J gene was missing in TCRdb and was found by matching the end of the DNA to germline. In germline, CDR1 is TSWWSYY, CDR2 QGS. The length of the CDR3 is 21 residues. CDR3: CALGECHLDRGGYGYTNKLIF. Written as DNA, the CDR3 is TGTGCTCTTGGGGAATGCCACCTAGACCGCGGGGGATACGGGTACACCAATAAACTCATCTTT.

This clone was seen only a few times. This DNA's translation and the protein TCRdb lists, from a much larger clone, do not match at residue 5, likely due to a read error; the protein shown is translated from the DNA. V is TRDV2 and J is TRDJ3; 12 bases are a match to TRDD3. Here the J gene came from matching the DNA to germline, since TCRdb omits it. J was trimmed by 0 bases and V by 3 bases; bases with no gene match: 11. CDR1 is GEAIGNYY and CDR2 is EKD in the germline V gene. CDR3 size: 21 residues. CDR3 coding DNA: TGTGCCTGTGACTCCCTACTGGGGGATACCCACCGCTCCTGGGACACCCGACAGATGTTTTTC. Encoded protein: CACDSLLGDTHRSWDTRQMFF.